This T cell receptor beta chain was documented in a study of CD8+CD57+ T cells in acquired aplastic anemia. Study-level background: An average of roughly 3 ug of DNA was obtained from sorted CD4+ and CD8+ cells. CD4+ cells from healthy donors averaged roughly 10 million reads.

Profiling of TCR beta VDJ combinations and CDR3 sequences used genomic DNA as template. Using its own MiXCR run on the reads, TCRdb lists one record per CDR3 protein. The sample shows about 70,000 distinct CDR3 sequences, around half of them seen only once. Whole-study results and caveats: Shared by patients and controls, 25 to 35 CD8+ CDR3s were abundant in patients. In CD8+ cells, Simpson's diversity showed no significant difference between patients and controls.

The count of this clonotype is one. The antigen is undetermined. CDR1 and CDR2 (germline): SGHTA, FQGNSA. The CDR3 sequence is 11 residues long. This TCR derives from a human donor in good health, serving as a control. Sequenced sample: sorted CD4+, CD8+, or CD8+CD57+ T cells (not recorded which) from PBMCs. The chain links TRBV7-2 to TRBJ2-7; tentatively, D is TRBD1 or TRBD2 (5 bases each). The CDR3 DNA sequence: TGTGCCAGCAGTTTGGAAGGCACGGGGACCGTC. Protein sequence: CASSLEGTGTV.